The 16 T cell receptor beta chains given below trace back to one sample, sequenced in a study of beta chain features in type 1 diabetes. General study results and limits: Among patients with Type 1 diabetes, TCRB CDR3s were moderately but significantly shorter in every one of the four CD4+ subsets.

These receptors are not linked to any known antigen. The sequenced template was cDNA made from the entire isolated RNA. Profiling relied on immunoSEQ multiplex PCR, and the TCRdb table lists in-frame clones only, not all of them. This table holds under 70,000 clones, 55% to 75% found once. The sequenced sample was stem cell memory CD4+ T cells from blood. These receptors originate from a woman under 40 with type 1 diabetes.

The chain's CDR3 is CASSSHRTSGRTDEQYF. The DNA for the CDR3 is TGTGCCAGCAGCTCTCACCGGACTAGCGGGAGAACAGACGAGCAGTACTTC. The V gene is TRBV7-8, the J gene TRBJ2-7, with TRBD2 identical over 13 bases. The CDR3 covers 17 residues. Trimming cost V 4 bases and J 5 bases; bases outside gene matches: 11. Germline CDR1 reads SGHVS; CDR2 reads FQNEAQ.

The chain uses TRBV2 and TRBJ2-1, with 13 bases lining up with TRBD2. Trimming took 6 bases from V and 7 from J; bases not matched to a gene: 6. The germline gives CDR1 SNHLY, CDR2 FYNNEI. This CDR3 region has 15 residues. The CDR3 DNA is TGTGCCAGCAGCACTAGCGGGAGGGCCGGGAATGAGCAGTTCTTC. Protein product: CASSTSGRAGNEQFF.

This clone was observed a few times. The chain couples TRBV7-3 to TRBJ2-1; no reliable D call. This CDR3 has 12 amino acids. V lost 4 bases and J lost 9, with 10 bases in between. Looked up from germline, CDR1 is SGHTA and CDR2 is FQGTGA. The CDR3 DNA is TGTGCCAGCAGCTCCCCCGGTGGTGAGCAGTTCTTC. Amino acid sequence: CASSSPGGEQFF.

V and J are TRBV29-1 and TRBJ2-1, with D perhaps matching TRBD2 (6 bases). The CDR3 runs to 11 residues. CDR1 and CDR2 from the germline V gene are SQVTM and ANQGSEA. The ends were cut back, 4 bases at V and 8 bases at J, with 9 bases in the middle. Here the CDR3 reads CSVGRGYEQFF. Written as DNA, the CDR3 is TGCAGCGTTGGGCGGGGCTATGAGCAGTTCTTC.

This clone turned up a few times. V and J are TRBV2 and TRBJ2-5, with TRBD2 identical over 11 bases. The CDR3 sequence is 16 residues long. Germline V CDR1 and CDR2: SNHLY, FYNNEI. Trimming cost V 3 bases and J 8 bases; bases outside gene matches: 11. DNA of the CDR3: TGTGCCAGCAGTGAGACCGGGACTAGCGGCCGAAGAACCCAGTACTTC. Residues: CASSETGTSGRRTQYF.

The CDR3 loop reads CSVDSGQGAGYFGEQYF. The CDR3 region has the DNA TGCAGCGTTGATTCTGGACAGGGGGCTGGATATTTTGGCGAGCAGTACTTC. The V gene is TRBV29-1, the J gene TRBJ2-5; 11 positions agree with TRBD1. Matching the DNA end better, TRBJ2-7 makes the J call doubtful. Germline-derived CDR1 and CDR2 are SQVTM and ANQGSEA. This CDR3 has 17 amino acids.

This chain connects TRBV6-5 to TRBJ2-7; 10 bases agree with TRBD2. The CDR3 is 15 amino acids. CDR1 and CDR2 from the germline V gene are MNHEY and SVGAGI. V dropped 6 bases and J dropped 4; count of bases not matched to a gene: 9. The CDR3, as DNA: TGTGCCAGCAGGTCCGGGACTAGCGTCCGGTACGAGCAGTACTTC. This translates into CASRSGTSVRYEQYF.

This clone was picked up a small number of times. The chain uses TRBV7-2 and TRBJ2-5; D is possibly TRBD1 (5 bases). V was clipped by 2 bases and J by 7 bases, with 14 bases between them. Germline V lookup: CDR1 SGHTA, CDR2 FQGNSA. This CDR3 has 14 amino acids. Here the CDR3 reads CASSLLRALGTQYF. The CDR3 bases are TGTGCCAGCAGCTTACTCAGGGCCCTGGGGACCCAGTACTTC. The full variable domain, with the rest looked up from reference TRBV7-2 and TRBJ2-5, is GAGVSQSPSNKVTEKGKDVELRCDPISGHTALYWYRQSLGQGLEFLIYFQGNSAPDKSGLPSDRFSAERTGGSVSTLTIQRTQQEDSAVYLCASSLLRALGTQYFGPGTRLLVL.

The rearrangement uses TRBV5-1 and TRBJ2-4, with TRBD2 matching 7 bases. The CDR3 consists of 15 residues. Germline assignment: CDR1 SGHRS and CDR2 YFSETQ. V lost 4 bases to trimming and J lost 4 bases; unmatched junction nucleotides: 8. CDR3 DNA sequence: TGCGCCAGCAGCCTCGGGGGGACTGGAAAAAACATTCAGTACTTC. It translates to CASSLGGTGKNIQYF.

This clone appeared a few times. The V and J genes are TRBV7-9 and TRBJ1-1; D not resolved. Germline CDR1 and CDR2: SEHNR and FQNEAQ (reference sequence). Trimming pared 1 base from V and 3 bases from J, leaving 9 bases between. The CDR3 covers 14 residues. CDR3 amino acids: CASSLDGRYTEAFF. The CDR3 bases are TGTGCCAGCAGCTTAGATGGTAGATACACTGAAGCTTTCTTT.

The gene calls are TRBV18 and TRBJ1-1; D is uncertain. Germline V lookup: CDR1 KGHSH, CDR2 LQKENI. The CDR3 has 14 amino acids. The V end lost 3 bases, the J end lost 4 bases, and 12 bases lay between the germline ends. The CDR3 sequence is CASSPSREATEAFF. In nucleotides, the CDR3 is TGTGCCAGCTCACCGTCTAGGGAGGCCACTGAAGCTTTCTTT.

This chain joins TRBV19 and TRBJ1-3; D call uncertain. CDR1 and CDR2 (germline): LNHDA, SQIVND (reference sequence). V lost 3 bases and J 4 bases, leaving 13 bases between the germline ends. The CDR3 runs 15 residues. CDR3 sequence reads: CASSMESVSGNTIYF. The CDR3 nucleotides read TGTGCCAGTAGTATGGAGTCGGTGTCCGGAAACACCATATATTTT. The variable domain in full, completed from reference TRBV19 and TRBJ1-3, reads DGGITQSPKYLFRKEGQNVTLSCEQNLNHDAMYWYRQDPGQGLRLIYYSQIVNDFQKGDIAEGYSVSREKKESFPLTVTSAQKNPTAFYLCASSMESVSGNTIYFGEGSWLTVV.

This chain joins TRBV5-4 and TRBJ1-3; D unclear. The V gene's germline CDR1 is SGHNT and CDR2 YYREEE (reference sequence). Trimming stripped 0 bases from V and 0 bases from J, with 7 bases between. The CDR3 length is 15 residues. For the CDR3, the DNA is TGTGCCAGCAGCTTGGACTGGAGCTCTGGAAACACCATATATTTT. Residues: CASSLDWSSGNTIYF.

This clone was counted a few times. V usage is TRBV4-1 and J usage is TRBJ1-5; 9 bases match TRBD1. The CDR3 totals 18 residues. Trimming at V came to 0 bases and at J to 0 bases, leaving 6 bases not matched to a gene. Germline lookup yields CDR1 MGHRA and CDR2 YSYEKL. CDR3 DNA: TGCGCCAGCAGCCAAGATGGGACAGGGATTCGTAGCAATCAGCCCCAGCATTTT. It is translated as CASSQDGTGIRSNQPQHF.

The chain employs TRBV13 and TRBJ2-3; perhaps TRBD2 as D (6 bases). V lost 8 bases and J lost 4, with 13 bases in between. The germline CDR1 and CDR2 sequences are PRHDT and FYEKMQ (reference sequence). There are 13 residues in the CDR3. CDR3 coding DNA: TGTGCCAGCTCGGTTTCGGGGGCAGATACGCAGTATTTT. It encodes CASSVSGADTQYF.

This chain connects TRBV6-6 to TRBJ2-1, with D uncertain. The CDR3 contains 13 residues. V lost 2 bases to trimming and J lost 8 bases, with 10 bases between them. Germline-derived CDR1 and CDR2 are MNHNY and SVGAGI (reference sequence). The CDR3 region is CASSYPSSDEQFF. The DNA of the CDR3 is TGTGCCAGCAGTTACCCCAGTTCCGATGAGCAGTTCTTC.